One sample yielded the 10 T cell receptor beta chains listed below, sequenced in a study of beta chain features in type 1 diabetes. The whole isolated RNA underwent reverse transcription, so sequencing captured expressed TCRB transcripts. The table came from immunoSEQ multiplex PCR; TCRdb's copy has only in-frame clones and leaves some out. This table holds around 450,000 clones, more than 9.5% found once. The sequencing input was naive CD4+ T cells from blood. The source is a woman between 18 and 30 years old in good health.

This clone was counted a few times. This sequence joins TRBV7-8 and TRBJ2-7; 7 nucleotides agree with TRBD1. V lost 4 bases to trimming and J lost 5 bases; unmatched junction nucleotides: 5. Germline loops: CDR1 SGHVS, CDR2 FQNEAQ. This CDR3 has 13 amino acids. The DNA of the CDR3 is TGTGCCAGCAGCTGGAACAGGGGCGACGAGCAGTACTTC. It specifies CASSWNRGDEQYF.

This chain links TRBV7-3 with TRBJ2-3, with D possibly being TRBD1 (5 bases). Germline CDR1 SGHTA, CDR2 FQGTGA. Trimming shortened V by 5 bases and J by 5 bases, and 14 bases separated the two germline ends. CDR3 length equals 14 residues. The CDR3 here is CASSQQAGVDTQYF. The DNA for the CDR3 is TGTGCCAGCAGCCAACAGGCCGGAGTAGATACGCAGTATTTT.

Many counts were recorded for this clone. The sample holds other DNA sequences that translate to the same CDR3. This chain joins TRBV5-1 and TRBJ2-5, with a possible D match to TRBD1 (5 bases). The CDR3 extends over 13 amino acids. Trimming left V 0 bases short and J 2 bases short, with 5 bases between. Germline CDR1 reads SGHRS; CDR2 reads YFSETQ. The CDR3 spells CASSLGQQETQYF. The CDR3, as DNA: TGCGCCAGCAGCTTGGGACAGCAAGAGACCCAGTACTTC.

V and J are TRBV7-2 and TRBJ2-7; 9 bases align to TRBD2. Trimming at V came to 5 bases and at J to 4 bases, leaving 6 bases not matched to a gene. Per germline, CDR1 SGHTA and CDR2 FQGNSA. The CDR3 sequence is 14 residues long. The DNA for the CDR3 is TGTGCCAGCAGCCGTAAGCGGGAGGCATACGAGCAGTACTTC. Its translation is CASSRKREAYEQYF.

This clone was counted only a few times. V usage is TRBV29-1 and J usage is TRBJ1-1; D remains unclear. There are 13 residues in the CDR3. Trimming removed 0 bases from V and 1 base from J, with 6 bases in between. The germline gives CDR1 SQVTM, CDR2 ANQGSEA. As DNA, the CDR3 is TGCAGCGTTGAAGATCAAGGGAACACTGAAGCTTTCTTT. This sequence encodes CSVEDQGNTEAFF.

This chain links TRBV2 with TRBJ1-2; D unclear. This CDR3 has 14 amino acids. Germline V gene data show CDR1 as SNHLY and CDR2 as FYNNEI. The V gene lost 7 bases and the J gene lost 5 bases, with 17 bases spanning the gap. The DNA for the CDR3 is TGTGCCAGCATTTTTGAGGTGGAGAGATATGGCTACACCTTC. Translated: CASIFEVERYGYTF.

This clone occurred a few times. This CDR3 reads CASSLVSLRRSGANVLTF. The CDR3, as DNA: TGTGCCAGCAGCTTGGTCAGTCTTAGGCGCTCTGGGGCCAACGTCCTGACTTTC. The rearrangement uses TRBV5-4 and TRBJ2-6, with D unclear. CDR1 SGHNT and CDR2 YYREEE come from the germline V gene (reference sequence). The CDR3 extends over 18 amino acids. V was pared by 0 bases and J by 0 bases, with 13 bases between.

V gene TRBV5-4 combines with J gene TRBJ2-7, with TRBD1 identical over 9 bases. V lost 3 bases, J lost 4 bases, and 8 bases stayed unmatched. This CDR3 is built from 15 residues. Germline CDR1 and CDR2: SGHNT and YYREEE (reference sequence). CDR3 DNA sequence: TGTGCCAGCAGCTACGGACAGGGGCGGCTTTACGAGCAGTACGTC. This gives the protein CASSYGQGRLYEQYV.

This clone was observed a few times. The rearrangement joins TRBV7-2 to TRBJ1-1; no clear D. The CDR3 extends over 13 amino acids. The V end was cut by 5 bases, the J end by 0 bases, with 7 bases between. Germline V gene lookup returns CDR1 SGHTA and CDR2 FQGNSA. Here the CDR3 reads CASSIKVNTEAFF. CDR3 in DNA: TGTGCCAGCAGCATCAAAGTGAACACTGAAGCTTTCTTT.

This clone was counted only a few times. The rearrangement links TRBV4-3 to TRBJ2-7; tentatively, D is TRBD1 or TRBD2 (5 bases each). Trimming took off 0 bases at V and 9 bases at J, with 21 bases between the two ends. CDR3 length equals 16 residues. Germline assignment: CDR1 LGHNA and CDR2 YSLEER. The DNA for the CDR3 is TGCGCCAGCAGCCAAGATGAGGCTAGCCGGCTGGGGGTGCAGTACTTC. Its protein is CASSQDEASRLGVQYF.